The subject of this entry is one T cell receptor (beta chain). Its specificity is not known. Trimming took 3 bases from V and 6 from J; bases not matched to a gene: 1. Germline loops: CDR1 SGHTA, CDR2 FQGTGA. The CDR3 spans 13 residues. This specimen comes from a study of siplizumab effects on memory and regulatory T cells. Findings and limits, study-wide: For mappable alloreactive CD4+ clones, the mean Treg-derived fraction was nearly 70% with siplizumab and approximately 30% in controls. Alloreactive sequences from unstimulated CD4+ memory cells fell significantly with siplizumab. Naive T cells seemed more diverse than memory cells; they also seemed major alloresponse contributors.

Profiling relied on immunoSEQ multiplex PCR, and the TCRdb table lists in-frame clones only, not all of them. The sample has roughly 100,000 clones; 85% to 95% are singletons. This sequence originates from a human donor in good health. This chain uses TRBV7-3 with TRBJ2-7, with 11 bases identical to TRBD1. Specimen: CD4+ T cells sorted from blood. CDR3 amino acids: CASSFGTGGEQYF. The CDR3 bases are TGTGCCAGCAGCTTCGGGACAGGGGGCGAGCAGTACTTC.